These T cell receptor beta chains were read from a single sample in a study of OX40 agonist ivuxolimab in advanced cancers. The data were produced by immunoSEQ multiplex PCR, yet TCRdb's version contains in-frame clones alone and is incomplete. The table shows about 53,000 clones, with approximately 90% occurring only once. This sample comprised CD4+ or CD8+ T cells sorted from blood, obtained in a trial of the OX40 agonist ivuxolimab. The source of these receptors is an adult with an advanced solid tumor such as melanoma, head and neck, liver or kidney cancer. Both conserved end residues are part of each CDR3. The D gene is left open where the match is weak. Clone size is stated in some rows and not others, as once, few, many or a class when expanded.

d_call: .
clone_size: once
v_call: TRBV30
cdr3_length: 15
j_call: TRBJ2-3
cdr3_nt: TGTGCCTGGAGGGCGACAGGGACTAGCACAGATACGCAGTATTTT
cdr3_aa: CAWRATGTSTDTQYF

d_call: .
clone_size: .
v_call: TRBV29-1
cdr3_length: 11
j_call: TRBJ2-1
cdr3_nt: TGCAGCGTTGCCAGGAACGATGAGCAGTTCTTC
cdr3_aa: CSVARNDEQFF

d_call: TRBD1
clone_size: .
v_call: TRBV19
cdr3_length: 15
j_call: TRBJ2-5
cdr3_nt: TGTGCCAGTACCGGCCGGGACAGGGGGCGAGAGACCCAGTACTTC
cdr3_aa: CASTGRDRGRETQYF

d_call: TRBD2
clone_size: once
v_call: TRBV27
cdr3_length: 15
j_call: TRBJ2-7
cdr3_nt: TGTGCCAGCAGAGCAGGACTAGCGGCCTCCTACGAGCAGTACTTC
cdr3_aa: CASRAGLAASYEQYF

d_call: TRBD1
clone_size: few
v_call: TRBV7-2
cdr3_length: 13
j_call: TRBJ1-2
cdr3_nt: TGTGCCAGCAGCCCTCGGACAGGCCGCGGCTACACCTTC
cdr3_aa: CASSPRTGRGYTF

d_call: TRBD2
clone_size: .
v_call: TRBV5-1
cdr3_length: 16
j_call: TRBJ2-3
cdr3_nt: TGCGCCAGCAGCTTGGCTGAGCGGGGAAGCACAGATACGCAGTATTTT
cdr3_aa: CASSLAERGSTDTQYF

d_call: TRBD1
clone_size: .
v_call: TRBV6-5
cdr3_length: 15
j_call: TRBJ1-5
cdr3_nt: TGTGCCACCCGTACCAGGGGGCATAGCAATCAGCCCCAGCATTTT
cdr3_aa: CATRTRGHSNQPQHF

d_call: .
clone_size: .
v_call: TRBV4-1
cdr3_length: 17
j_call: TRBJ1-1
cdr3_nt: TGCGCCAGCAGCCAAGATATCACACGGGTTCGCGGCACTGAAGCTTTCTTT
cdr3_aa: CASSQDITRVRGTEAFF

d_call: .
clone_size: .
v_call: TRBV25-1
cdr3_length: 13
j_call: TRBJ2-7
cdr3_nt: TGTGCCAGCAGCCCAAAGGGGTACTCCGAGCAGTACTTC
cdr3_aa: CASSPKGYSEQYF

d_call: .
clone_size: few
v_call: TRBV7-9
cdr3_length: 15
j_call: TRBJ2-1
cdr3_nt: TGTGCCAGCAGCTTACTCCGGATGGAAGACAATGAGCAGTTCTTC
cdr3_aa: CASSLLRMEDNEQFF

d_call: .
clone_size: .
v_call: TRBV7-9
cdr3_length: 16
j_call: TRBJ2-1
cdr3_nt: TGTGCCAGCAGCGAATTGGGACCGAGGAGCGACAATGAGCAGTTCTTC
cdr3_aa: CASSELGPRSDNEQFF

d_call: .
clone_size: .
v_call: TRBV2
cdr3_length: 13
j_call: TRBJ1-3
cdr3_nt: TGTGCCAGTAAGACGGAGACTGGAAACACCATATATTTT
cdr3_aa: CASKTETGNTIYF

d_call: TRBD1
clone_size: .
v_call: TRBV6-5
cdr3_length: 14
j_call: TRBJ2-1
cdr3_nt: TGTGCCAGCAGTTCACAGGACAGGTACAATGAGCAGTTCTTC
cdr3_aa: CASSSQDRYNEQFF

d_call: TRBD2
clone_size: .
v_call: TRBV7-3
cdr3_length: 14
j_call: TRBJ2-3
cdr3_nt: TGTGCCAGCAGCCCCTCGACTAGCGGGGCGACGCAGTATTTT
cdr3_aa: CASSPSTSGATQYF

d_call: TRBD2
clone_size: once
v_call: TRBV11-2
cdr3_length: 15
j_call: TRBJ2-3
cdr3_nt: TGTGCCAGCAGCTTTAGCGGGGGGGCCGGAGATACGCAGTATTTT
cdr3_aa: CASSFSGGAGDTQYF

d_call: TRBD1
clone_size: .
v_call: TRBV7-8
cdr3_length: 15
j_call: TRBJ1-1
cdr3_nt: TGTGCCAGCAGCTTCCAGAGGGGGCATGTCACTGAAGCTTTCTTT
cdr3_aa: CASSFQRGHVTEAFF

d_call: TRBD2
clone_size: .
v_call: TRBV5-4
cdr3_length: 17
j_call: TRBJ2-1
cdr3_nt: TGTGCCAGCAGCTTGCGTTCGAGAGCGGGGGTCCGCGGCGAGCAGTTCTTC
cdr3_aa: CASSLRSRAGVRGEQFF

d_call: TRBD1
clone_size: .
v_call: TRBV18
cdr3_length: 21
j_call: TRBJ2-6
cdr3_nt: TGTGCCAGCTCACGCAACCGGGACAGGGGGTATGGAGGCTCTGGGGCCAACGTCCTGACTTTC
cdr3_aa: CASSRNRDRGYGGSGANVLTF